Each of the 27 T cell receptor beta chains below was sequenced from the same sample in a study of blood T cell repertoires in COVID-19. Sequencing was performed with immunoSEQ multiplex PCR; in TCRdb, only in-frame clones are kept and a portion is missing. The sample consists of some 150,000 clones, around nine tenths of them appearing once. The sequencing sample was made of PBMCs or T cells enriched from blood (not recorded which). The receptors were sampled from a young woman with acute COVID-19.

The V call is TRBV27, the J call TRBJ2-1; 8 bases map to TRBD2. V was pared by 6 bases and J by 0 bases, with 4 bases of the junction left unmatched. Germline CDR1 and CDR2: MNHEY and SMNVEV (reference sequence). The CDR3 has 15 amino acids. The CDR3 protein is CASRGGLDSYNEQFF. In nucleotides, the CDR3 is TGTGCCAGCAGGGGGGGACTAGACTCCTACAATGAGCAGTTCTTC.

V is TRBV6-6 and J is TRBJ1-3; D is uncertain. The CDR3 runs 11 residues. Germline CDR1 and CDR2: MNHNY and SVGAGI (reference sequence). V was cut by 7 bases and J by 4 bases, with 5 bases left in between. The DNA of the CDR3 is TGTGCCAGCACCCTCGGAAACACCATATATTTT. Residues: CASTLGNTIYF.

The gene calls are TRBV27 and TRBJ2-1, with 7 bases that match TRBD2. V shed 5 bases and J 9 bases; nucleotides not matched to a gene: 19. From germline, CDR1 is MNHEY and CDR2 SMNVEV (reference sequence). The CDR3 sequence is 17 residues long. CDR3 nucleotides: TGTGCCAGCAGTGCCCGGGGAGGGACTACGCTCATCGCTGAGCAGTTCTTC. It yields the protein CASSARGGTTLIAEQFF.

This CDR3 is CATSDRLAGAYNEQFF. The CDR3 bases are TGTGCCACCAGTGATAGACTAGCGGGAGCCTACAATGAGCAGTTCTTC. This chain connects TRBV24-1 to TRBJ2-1; 12 nucleotides align to TRBD2. This CDR3 region has 16 residues. V gave up 3 bases and J gave up 2 bases; unmatched junction bases: 1. Germline V gene data show CDR1 as KGHDR and CDR2 as SFDVKD.

The chain joins TRBV7-3 to TRBJ1-1, with D hard to call. Germline V gives CDR1 SGHTA, CDR2 FQGTGA. Trimming removed 5 bases at V and 4 bases at J, with 11 bases between. There are 13 residues in the CDR3. CDR3 nucleotides: TGTGCCAGCAGCGCTGGTCCGGGCACTGAAGCTTTCTTT. It codes for CASSAGPGTEAFF.

J is TRBJ2-7 and V is TRBV7-2, with 11 bases fitting TRBD2. V dropped 1 base and J dropped 1; count of bases not matched to a gene: 9. Germline CDR1 SGHTA, CDR2 FQGNSA. The CDR3 has 18 residues. The chain's CDR3 is CASSLESQTSGRSYEQYF. In DNA form, the CDR3 reads TGTGCCAGCAGCTTAGAATCCCAAACTAGCGGGAGATCCTACGAGCAGTACTTC.

The chain combines TRBV18 with TRBJ1-6, with D hard to call. Trimming removed 6 bases from V and 9 bases from J, with 9 bases in between. The germline gives CDR1 KGHSH, CDR2 LQKENI. The CDR3 covers 12 residues. For the CDR3, the DNA is TGTGCCAGCTCCCCGACGGGTTCACCCCTCCACTTT. This codes for CASSPTGSPLHF.

Note on this clone: The same CDR3 is also encoded by other DNA sequences in this sample. J is TRBJ2-7 and V is TRBV18; D unresolved. Trimming cost V 0 bases and J 0 bases, with 3 bases left between them. Germline-derived CDR1 and CDR2 are KGHSH and LQKENI. The CDR3 contains 13 residues. The CDR3 nucleotides are TGTGCCAGCTCACCACCCAGCTCCTACGAGCAGTACTTC. Protein: CASSPPSSYEQYF. The full variable domain, completed using reference TRBV18 and TRBJ2-7, is NAGVMQNPRHLVRRRGQEARLRCSPMKGHSHVYWYRQLPEEGLKFMVYLQKENIIDESGMPKERFSAEFPKEGPSILRIQQVVRGDSAAYFCASSPPSSYEQYFGPGTRLTVT.

Only one count was recorded for this clone. The chain uses TRBV7-9 and TRBJ1-4; 7 bases agree with TRBD1. CDR1 is SEHNR and CDR2 is FQNEAQ in the germline V gene (reference sequence). V dropped 3 bases and J dropped 4; count of bases not matched to a gene: 14. This CDR3 is 18 amino acids long. The CDR3 DNA sequence: TGTGCCAGCAGCTTGACAGGGCGCGGACCACTGGTTAATGAAAAACTGTTTTTT. Translating it yields CASSLTGRGPLVNEKLFF.

V is TRBV28 and J is TRBJ1-2; D uncertain. Per the germline V gene, CDR1 is MDHEN and CDR2 is SYDVKM. V was pared by 2 bases and J by 3 bases, with 13 bases between. The CDR3 spans 15 residues. In DNA, the CDR3 is TGTGCCAGCAGTTTAGATACAGCTACGGACTATGGCTACACCTTC. Protein product: CASSLDTATDYGYTF.

The chain is built from TRBV29-1 and TRBJ2-1, with D maybe TRBD2 (5 bases). The CDR3 extends over 14 amino acids. The germline CDR1 and CDR2 sequences are SQVTM and ANQGSEA. V was clipped by 6 bases and J by 5 bases, with 17 bases between them. The CDR3 spells CSVGPLALDNEQFF. In DNA, the CDR3 is TGCAGCGTGGGCCCCCTAGCTCTCGACAATGAGCAGTTCTTC.

This rearrangement joins TRBV29-1 to TRBJ1-2; TRBD1 aligns across 10 bases. The CDR3 sequence is 13 residues long. The V gene end was trimmed by 2 bases and the J gene end by 4 bases; junction bases not matched to a gene: 1. CDR1 SQVTM and CDR2 ANQGSEA come from the germline V gene. The CDR3 region is CSVERTGGYGYTF. DNA of the CDR3: TGCAGCGTTGAAAGGACAGGGGGCTATGGCTACACCTTC.

Regarding this clone: The junction departs from the called germline gene at one end, perhaps through a read error. The CDR3 coding sequence is TGTGCCACGTACAGGGGTAATCAACCCCAGCATTTT. Protein product: CATYRGNQPQHF. The rearrangement uses TRBV28 and TRBJ1-5, with TRBD1 matching 7 bases. The germline V gene has CDR1 MDHEN and CDR2 SYDVKM. This CDR3 is 12 amino acids long.

This clone was detected a few times. The rearrangement links TRBV3-1 (or the pseudogene TRBV3-2) to TRBJ1-6; no clear D. This CDR3 has 15 amino acids. V was cut by 4 bases and J by 7 bases, with 14 bases left in between. Germline CDR1 LGHDT, CDR2 YNNKEL (reference sequence). As DNA, the CDR3 is TGTGCCAGCAGCCCCGTTGGCGGATCGAATTCACCCCTCCACTTT. Its protein product is CASSPVGGSNSPLHF.

The chain couples TRBV28 to TRBJ1-2; 11 bases line up with TRBD1. Per the germline V gene, CDR1 is MDHEN and CDR2 is SYDVKM. V shed 5 bases and J 8 bases; nucleotides not matched to a gene: 10. This CDR3 comprises 15 residues. CDR3 bases: TGTGCCAGCAGTAGGACAGGGGGCGCCTTCGAAGGCTACACCTTC. Translated: CASSRTGGAFEGYTF.

The V gene is TRBV12-3 or TRBV12-4, the J gene TRBJ1-5; TRBD1 aligns across 8 bases. The CDR3 is made up of 13 amino acids. V lost 4 bases, J lost 11 bases, and 7 bases stayed unmatched. CDR3 DNA: TGTGCCAGCAGTTCGTGGGACAGGCAGGCCCAGCATTTT. It translates to CASSSWDRQAQHF.

This chain joins TRBV29-1 and TRBJ2-5; 10 bases are a match to TRBD1. Per the germline V gene, CDR1 is SQVTM and CDR2 is ANQGSEA. V lost 6 bases to trimming and J lost 8 bases; unmatched junction nucleotides: 12. The CDR3 totals 14 residues. The CDR3 protein is CSVVRGTGDTTQYF. CDR3 bases: TGCAGCGTCGTCAGGGGGACAGGGGACACCACCCAGTACTTC.

The chain recombines TRBV30 with TRBJ1-1; perhaps TRBD1 as D (5 bases). The CDR3 runs to 16 residues. Trimming removed 4 bases at V and 0 bases at J, with 18 bases between. Germline values: CDR1 GTSNPN, CDR2 SVGIG (reference sequence). CDR3 sequence (DNA): TGTGCCTGGACCCATAGGGCAGGGACTTTGAACACTGAAGCTTTCTTT. Translated: CAWTHRAGTLNTEAFF.

This chain uses TRBV7-2 with TRBJ2-7; D remains ambiguous. CDR3 size: 13 residues. V lost 7 bases and J lost 1, with 11 bases in between. The V gene's germline CDR1 is SGHTA and CDR2 FQGNSA. CDR3: CASNSYSSYEQYF. Written as DNA, the CDR3 is TGTGCCAGCAACTCTTACAGTTCCTACGAGCAGTACTTC.

The chain's CDR3 is CASSLSPPGLAGGGLAKNIQYF. CDR3 nucleotides: TGTGCCAGCAGTTTATCCCCCCCGGGACTAGCGGGAGGAGGTCTAGCCAAAAACATTCAGTACTTC. The V gene is TRBV27, the J gene TRBJ2-4; 15 bases line up with TRBD2. The CDR3 has 22 residues. Germline assignment: CDR1 MNHEY and CDR2 SMNVEV (reference sequence). Trimming cost V 0 bases and J 0 bases; bases outside gene matches: 12.

The chain joins TRBV9 to TRBJ2-1, with 13 bases matching TRBD2. V was clipped by 3 bases and J by 8 bases; unmatched bases: 11. Germline-derived CDR1 and CDR2 are SGDLS and YYNGEE. This CDR3 contains 17 residues. Here the CDR3 DNA reads TGTGCCAGCAGCGCACACCTACTAGCGGGAGGGAGTGATGAGCAGTTCTTC. Its protein is CASSAHLLAGGSDEQFF.

The chain combines TRBV7-2 with TRBJ2-7; TRBD2 matches 8 bases. Trimming at V came to 2 bases and at J to 3 bases, leaving 6 bases not matched to a gene. The CDR3 has 15 amino acids. Germline assignment: CDR1 SGHTA and CDR2 FQGNSA. The CDR3: CASSLNSGTGYEQYF. The CDR3 region has the DNA TGTGCCAGCAGCTTAAATAGCGGGACCGGCTACGAGCAGTACTTC.

The chain combines TRBV19 with TRBJ2-3; TRBD1 matches at 11 bases. CDR3 length: 16 amino acids. Germline V gene lookup returns CDR1 LNHDA and CDR2 SQIVND (reference sequence). Trimming removed 3 bases from V and 9 bases from J; junction bases left unmatched: 11. CDR3 loop: CASSMPGQGGGRTQYF. In DNA form, the CDR3 reads TGTGCCAGTAGTATGCCGGGACAGGGGGGTGGGAGGACGCAGTATTTT.

V usage is TRBV7-9 and J usage is TRBJ1-2, with D unresolved. The CDR3 is made up of 12 amino acids. The germline V and J ends were trimmed by 1 base and 8 bases, with 8 bases remaining between them. Germline assignment: CDR1 SEHNR and CDR2 FQNEAQ (reference sequence). The CDR3 coding sequence is TGTGCCAGCAGCTTAGATATTACAGGCTACACCTTC. Translation: CASSLDITGYTF.

The chain links TRBV6-5 to TRBJ1-2, with D perhaps TRBD1 (6 bases). CDR3 size: 13 residues. Trimming pared 5 bases from V and 4 bases from J, leaving 11 bases between. In germline, CDR1 is MNHEY, CDR2 SVGAGI. The CDR3 region is CASSQKQGYGYTF. The DNA for the CDR3 is TGTGCCAGCAGTCAAAAACAGGGCTATGGCTACACCTTC.

This clone occurred a few times. For the CDR3, the DNA is TGTGCCAGCAGCCCCAAGAGGTCTAGCGGGTTTGACACCGGGGAGCTGTTTTTT. Its protein is CASSPKRSSGFDTGELFF. The chain uses TRBV5-4 and TRBJ2-2; 8 bases are a match to TRBD2. The CDR3 loop spans 18 amino acids. CDR1 and CDR2 from the germline V gene are SGHNT and YYREEE (reference sequence). V shed 4 bases, J shed 3 bases, and the junction held 14 bases outside the gene matches.

The chain joins TRBV15 to TRBJ1-1; no clear D. V gave up 5 bases and J gave up 4 bases, with 17 bases separating them. This CDR3 spans 15 amino acids. The germline gives CDR1 LNHNV, CDR2 YYDKDF (reference sequence). CDR3 sequence: CATSPRVEGITEAFF. The CDR3 DNA reads TGTGCCACCAGCCCCCGGGTGGAGGGAATCACTGAAGCTTTCTTT.